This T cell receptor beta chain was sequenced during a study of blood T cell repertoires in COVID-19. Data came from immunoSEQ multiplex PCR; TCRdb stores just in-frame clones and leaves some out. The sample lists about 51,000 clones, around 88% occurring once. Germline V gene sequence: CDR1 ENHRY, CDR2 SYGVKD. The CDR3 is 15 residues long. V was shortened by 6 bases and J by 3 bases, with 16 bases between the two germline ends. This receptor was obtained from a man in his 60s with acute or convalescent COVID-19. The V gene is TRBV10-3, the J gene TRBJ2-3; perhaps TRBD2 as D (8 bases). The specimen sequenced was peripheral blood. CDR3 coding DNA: TGTGCCATCAGCCCGGGAGGGGGCTTTACAGATACGCAGTATTTT. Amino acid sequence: CAISPGGGFTDTQYF.